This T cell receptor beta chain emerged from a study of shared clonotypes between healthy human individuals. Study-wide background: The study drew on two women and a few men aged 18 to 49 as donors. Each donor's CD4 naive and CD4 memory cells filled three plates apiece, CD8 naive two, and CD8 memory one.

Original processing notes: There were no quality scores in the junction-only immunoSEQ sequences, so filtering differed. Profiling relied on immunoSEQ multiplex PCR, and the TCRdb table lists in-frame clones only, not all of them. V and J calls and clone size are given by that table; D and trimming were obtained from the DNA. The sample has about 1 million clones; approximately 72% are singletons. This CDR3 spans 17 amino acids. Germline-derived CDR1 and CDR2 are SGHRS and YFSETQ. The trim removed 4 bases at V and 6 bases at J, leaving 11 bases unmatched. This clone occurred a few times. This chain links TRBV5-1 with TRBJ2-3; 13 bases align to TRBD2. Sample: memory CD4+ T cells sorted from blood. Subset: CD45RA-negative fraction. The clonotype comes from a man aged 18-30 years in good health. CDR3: CASSPTGLAGSGDTQYF. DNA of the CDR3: TGCGCCAGCAGCCCTACGGGACTAGCGGGATCGGGTGATACGCAGTATTTT.